These T cell receptor beta chains were read from a single sample in a study of blood T cell repertoires in COVID-19. Clones were sequenced by immunoSEQ multiplex PCR, and TCRdb holds only the in-frame ones, with some missing. Among some 140,000 clones listed, more than 65% were seen once. Sequencing was done on a sample of peripheral blood. The receptor source for this set is an elderly man with acute or convalescent COVID-19. The CDR3 runs from the conserved cysteine through the conserved F or W. Each record gives: D gene, J gene, V gene, clone size, CDR3 protein, CDR3 DNA. D genes are given only for firm matches. Clone size appears in some rows only: once, few, many, or a class for an expanded clone.

d_gene: NA; j_gene: TRBJ1-1; v_gene: TRBV7-2; abundance: NA; CDR3aa: CASSLARYTEAFF; CDR3nt: TGTGCCAGCAGCTTAGCCAGATACACTGAAGCTTTCTTT
d_gene: NA; j_gene: TRBJ1-2; v_gene: TRBV18; abundance: NA; CDR3aa: CASSPATGINYGYTF; CDR3nt: TGTGCCAGCTCACCCGCGACAGGTATCAACTATGGCTACACCTTC
d_gene: NA; j_gene: TRBJ1-1; v_gene: TRBV2; abundance: NA; CDR3aa: CASNGGTAPEAFF; CDR3nt: TGTGCCAGCAACGGGGGGACTGCCCCCGAAGCTTTCTTT
d_gene: NA; j_gene: TRBJ2-1; v_gene: TRBV5-5; abundance: NA; CDR3aa: CASSLVGAYNEQFF; CDR3nt: TGTGCCAGCAGCTTGGTCGGAGCCTACAATGAGCAGTTCTTC
d_gene: NA; j_gene: TRBJ1-1; v_gene: TRBV29-1; abundance: NA; CDR3aa: CSVLDTGTQAFF; CDR3nt: TGCAGCGTTCTAGATACGGGGACTCAAGCTTTCTTT
d_gene: TRBD1; j_gene: TRBJ1-2; v_gene: TRBV6-6; abundance: NA; CDR3aa: CASSYETGGDGYTF; CDR3nt: TGTGCCAGCAGTTACGAGACAGGGGGCGATGGCTACACCTTC
d_gene: TRBD2; j_gene: TRBJ2-3; v_gene: TRBV10-2; abundance: NA; CDR3aa: CASSRLAGSTDTQYF; CDR3nt: TGCGCCAGCAGTAGACTAGCGGGAAGCACAGATACGCAGTATTTT
d_gene: NA; j_gene: TRBJ1-1; v_gene: TRBV18; abundance: NA; CDR3aa: CASSPRVNTEAFF; CDR3nt: TGTGCCAGCTCACCTCGGGTGAACACTGAAGCTTTCTTT
d_gene: TRBD2; j_gene: TRBJ2-2; v_gene: TRBV5-1; abundance: NA; CDR3aa: CASSLLTSVNTGELFF; CDR3nt: TGCGCCAGCAGCTTGCTTACTAGCGTTAACACCGGGGAGCTGTTTTTT
d_gene: TRBD1; j_gene: TRBJ2-7; v_gene: TRBV27; abundance: NA; CDR3aa: CASSQRQGALYEQYF; CDR3nt: TGTGCCAGCAGTCAACGACAGGGGGCCCTGTACGAGCAGTACTTC
d_gene: TRBD1; j_gene: TRBJ1-1; v_gene: TRBV7-2; abundance: NA; CDR3aa: CASSLFGTGANTEAFF; CDR3nt: TGTGCCAGCAGCTTGTTTGGGACAGGGGCGAACACTGAAGCTTTCTTT
d_gene: NA; j_gene: TRBJ1-4; v_gene: TRBV25-1; abundance: NA; CDR3aa: CASSGFRGGLEKLFF; CDR3nt: TGTGCCAGCAGTGGGTTTAGGGGGGGCCTTGAAAAACTGTTTTTT
d_gene: NA; j_gene: TRBJ2-6; v_gene: TRBV4-3; abundance: NA; CDR3aa: CASSQDRRPGNVLTF; CDR3nt: TGCGCCAGCAGCCAAGATAGGAGGCCCGGAAACGTCCTGACTTTC
d_gene: NA; j_gene: TRBJ1-2; v_gene: TRBV6-5; abundance: NA; CDR3aa: CASRGDYGYTF; CDR3nt: TGTGCCAGCAGGGGCGACTATGGCTACACCTTC
d_gene: TRBD2; j_gene: TRBJ2-2; v_gene: TRBV18; abundance: NA; CDR3aa: CASSPKTSGAIGELFF; CDR3nt: TGTGCCAGCTCACCCAAGACTAGCGGGGCCATCGGGGAGCTGTTTTTT
d_gene: NA; j_gene: TRBJ2-1; v_gene: TRBV7-2; abundance: NA; CDR3aa: CASSLGSEKGVHEQFF; CDR3nt: TGTGCCAGCAGCTTAGGATCGGAAAAGGGGGTCCATGAGCAGTTCTTC
d_gene: TRBD1; j_gene: TRBJ2-3; v_gene: TRBV7-2; abundance: NA; CDR3aa: CASSLGQSTDTQYF; CDR3nt: TGTGCCAGCAGCTTGGGACAGTCCACAGATACGCAGTATTTT
d_gene: NA; j_gene: TRBJ2-3; v_gene: TRBV30; abundance: NA; CDR3aa: CASQDEGDTQYF; CDR3nt: TGTGCCTCCCAGGATGAGGGAGATACGCAGTATTTT
d_gene: TRBD1; j_gene: TRBJ1-1; v_gene: TRBV2; abundance: NA; CDR3aa: CASSYDRVEGLAFF; CDR3nt: TGTGCCAGCAGTTATGACAGGGTAGAAGGTCTGGCTTTCTTT
d_gene: TRBD1; j_gene: TRBJ1-6; v_gene: TRBV14; abundance: NA; CDR3aa: CASSRGQGGNSPLHF; CDR3nt: TGTGCCAGCAGCCGCGGACAGGGGGGGAATTCACCCCTCCACTTT
d_gene: NA; j_gene: TRBJ2-1; v_gene: TRBV5-4; abundance: few; CDR3aa: CASSFVRGYNEQFF; CDR3nt: TGTGCCAGCAGCTTTGTCAGGGGCTACAATGAGCAGTTCTTC